This T cell receptor (beta chain) is from a study of molecular identifiers for immune sequencing clone quantification. Study-wide results and caveats: Jurkat TCR RNA that was spiked in from one cell was reportedly detectable among around 1 million naive cells.

This clonotype has a count of ten or more. What it binds is not known. One entry per CDR3 protein, called by TCRdb with MiXCR from the PCR reads. The table records over 600,000 distinct CDR3 sequences, just under 20% of them present only once. Germline CDR1 MNHEY, CDR2 SVGAGI. The CDR3 is 15 amino acids. Trimming cost V 4 bases and J 2 bases, with 14 bases left between them. The chain links TRBV6-5 to TRBJ1-1, with D maybe TRBD1 (5 bases). This TCR came from a human donor in good health. Some libraries in this study had Jurkat cell RNA spiked in. The specimen was naive CD8+ T cells from blood, with Jurkat cell RNA spiked in. Subset of the sample: FACS-sorted CD8+CD4-CCR7+CD45RA+ naive T cells. Here the CDR3 DNA reads TGTGCCAGCAGTTTAGACAGACCAGAAAACACTGAAGCTTTCTTT. This codes for CASSLDRPENTEAFF.